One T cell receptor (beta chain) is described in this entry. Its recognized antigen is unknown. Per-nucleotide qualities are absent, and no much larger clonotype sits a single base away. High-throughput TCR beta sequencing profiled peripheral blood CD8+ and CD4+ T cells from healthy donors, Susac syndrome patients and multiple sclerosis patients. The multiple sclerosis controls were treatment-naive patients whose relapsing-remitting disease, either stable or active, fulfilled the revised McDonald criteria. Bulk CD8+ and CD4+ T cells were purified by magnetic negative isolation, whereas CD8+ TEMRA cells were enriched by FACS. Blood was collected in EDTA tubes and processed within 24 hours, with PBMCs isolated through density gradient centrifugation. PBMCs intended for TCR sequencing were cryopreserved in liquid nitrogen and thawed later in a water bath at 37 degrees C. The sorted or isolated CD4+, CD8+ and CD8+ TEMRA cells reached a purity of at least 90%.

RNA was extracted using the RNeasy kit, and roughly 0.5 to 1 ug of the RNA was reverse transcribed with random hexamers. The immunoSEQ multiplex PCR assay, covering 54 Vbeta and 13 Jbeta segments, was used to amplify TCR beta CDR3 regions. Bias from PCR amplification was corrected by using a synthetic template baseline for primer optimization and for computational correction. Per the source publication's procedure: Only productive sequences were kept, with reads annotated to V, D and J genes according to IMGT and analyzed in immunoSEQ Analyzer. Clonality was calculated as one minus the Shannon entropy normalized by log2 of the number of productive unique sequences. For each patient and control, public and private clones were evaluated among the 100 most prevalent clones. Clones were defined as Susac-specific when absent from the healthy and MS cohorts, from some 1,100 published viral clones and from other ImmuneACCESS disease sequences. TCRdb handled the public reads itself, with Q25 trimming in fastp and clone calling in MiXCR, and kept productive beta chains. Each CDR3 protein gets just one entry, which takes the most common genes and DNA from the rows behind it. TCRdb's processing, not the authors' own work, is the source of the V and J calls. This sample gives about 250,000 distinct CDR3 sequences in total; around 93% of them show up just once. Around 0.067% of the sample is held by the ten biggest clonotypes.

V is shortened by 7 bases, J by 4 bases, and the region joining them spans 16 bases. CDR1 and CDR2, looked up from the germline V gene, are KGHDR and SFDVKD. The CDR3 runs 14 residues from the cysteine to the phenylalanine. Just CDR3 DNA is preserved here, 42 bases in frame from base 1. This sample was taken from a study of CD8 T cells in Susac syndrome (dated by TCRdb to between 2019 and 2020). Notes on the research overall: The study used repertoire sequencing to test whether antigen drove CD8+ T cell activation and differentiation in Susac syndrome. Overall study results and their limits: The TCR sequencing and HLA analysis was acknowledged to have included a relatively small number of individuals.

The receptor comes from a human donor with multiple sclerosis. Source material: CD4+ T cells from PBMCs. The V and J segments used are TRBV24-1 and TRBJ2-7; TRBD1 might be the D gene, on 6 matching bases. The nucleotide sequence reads TGTGCCACCAGGAAGACAGGTCTGGGGTACGAGCAGTACTTC. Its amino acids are CATRKTGLGYEQYF.